Sequencing of this TCR beta chain was carried out in a study of PD-1 blockade in classical Hodgkin lymphoma. Germline CDR1 is MGHRA and CDR2 is YSYEKL. V lost 6 bases to trimming and J lost 4 bases, with 15 bases between them. The CDR3 is 14 amino acids. Relapse was seen in all patients after autologous stem cell transplantation, and brentuximab vedotin exposure was variable. Some clones are missing from TCRdb's copy, which holds only in-frame ones; the method was immunoSEQ multiplex PCR. Of some 20,000 clones in the sample, about 80% are singletons; the top ten hold 17%. Sequenced material: peripheral blood mononuclear cells (PBMCs), taken before the second cycle of nivolumab. The rearrangement joins TRBV4-1 to TRBJ1-2; D uncertain. The sequence was obtained from a human donor with classical Hodgkin lymphoma. The CDR3 loop is CASSLPQDAYGYTF. The CDR3 bases are TGCGCCAGCAGTCTCCCCCAGGATGCCTATGGCTACACCTTC.